This entry concerns a single T cell receptor (beta chain). What it binds is not known. The entry originates in a study of CD4+ T cells in melanoma. Study-wide results and caveats: In melanoma, neoantigen-specific CD4+ T cells reportedly differed in differentiation state. A reported correlation linked neoantigen-specific CD4+ T cells to CD8+, macrophage and B cell function.

The CDR3 runs 13 residues. The trim removed 4 bases at V and 1 base at J, leaving 1 base unmatched. Germline V gives CDR1 SGDLS, CDR2 YYNGEE. The table came from immunoSEQ multiplex PCR; TCRdb's copy has only in-frame clones and leaves some out. The sample has about 140,000 clones, about nine tenths seen once; the top ten hold more than 1.5%. The sequence was obtained from a human donor with melanoma. The chain combines TRBV9 with TRBJ1-1; 7 bases are shared with TRBD1. The CDR3 loop is CASSWTGNTEAFF. CDR3 in DNA: TGTGCCAGCAGCTGGACAGGGAACACTGAAGCTTTCTTT.